Presented here are 11 T cell receptor beta chains from one specimen sequenced in a study of control samples from healthy donors and cancer patients. Assay: immunoSEQ multiplex PCR; the TCRdb copy retains only in-frame clones and omits some. The sample contains around 110,000 clones, 85% to 90% of which appear only once. Sequenced: PBMCs. The receptors originated from a woman between 50 and 59 years old with colorectal cancer.

This sequence joins TRBV30 and TRBJ2-7; D tentatively reads TRBD1 or TRBD2 (5 bases each). V was cut by 5 bases and J by 2 bases, with 10 bases left in between. The V gene's germline CDR1 is GTSNPN and CDR2 SVGIG (reference sequence). The CDR3 spans 12 residues. In DNA form, the CDR3 reads TGTGCCTGGGGAGAGGGGACCTACGAGCAGTACTTC. It is translated as CAWGEGTYEQYF.

This sequence joins TRBV28 and TRBJ1-1; possible D gene TRBD1, 5 bases. CDR1 is MDHEN, CDR2 SYDVKM, per germline. This CDR3 is built from 12 residues. V was pared by 3 bases and J by 12 bases, with 14 bases between. The CDR3 protein is CASSLGTLSTFF. CDR3 coding DNA: TGTGCCAGCAGTTTGGGGACTCTGTCGACTTTCTTT. The whole variable domain, remainder taken from reference TRBV28 and TRBJ1-1, is DVKVTQSSRYLVKRTGEKVFLECVQDMDHENMFWYRQDPGLGLRLIYFSYDVKMKEKGDIPEGYSVSREKKERFSLILESASTNQTSMYLCASSLGTLSTFFGQGTRLTVV.

The chain is built from TRBV5-1 and TRBJ2-3, with 9 bases matching TRBD1. The CDR3 runs 14 residues. Trimming took 5 bases from V and 1 from J; bases not matched to a gene: 2. The germline CDR1 and CDR2 sequences are SGHRS and YFSETQ. CDR3 amino acids: CASRWDRGTDTQYF. In DNA, the CDR3 is TGCGCCAGCAGGTGGGACAGGGGCACAGATACGCAGTATTTT.

CDR3 sequence: CASAVQGGTEAFF. The CDR3 DNA follows: TGTGCTAGTGCCGTCCAGGGAGGGACTGAAGCTTTCTTT. The chain employs TRBV12-5 and TRBJ1-1; perhaps TRBD1 as D (5 bases). Trimming took off 7 bases at V and 5 bases at J, with 14 bases between the two ends. The CDR3 loop spans 13 amino acids. CDR1 is LGHNT and CDR2 is FRNRAP in the germline V gene.

The rearrangement links TRBV6-1 to TRBJ2-1; 7 bases align to TRBD2. After removal of 4 bases from V and 7 bases from J, the junction contained 13 bases not matched to a gene. The CDR3 contains 16 residues. Germline CDR1 and CDR2: MNHNS and SASEGT. The CDR3 is CASSGPGGGSRNEQFF. In nucleotides, the CDR3 is TGTGCCAGCAGTGGACCAGGCGGGGGATCTCGGAATGAGCAGTTCTTC.

The sample holds one count of this clone. This rearrangement joins TRBV20-1 to TRBJ2-1; D is uncertain. V gave up 1 base and J gave up 9 bases, with 4 bases separating them. The CDR3 length is 10 residues. The V gene's germline CDR1 is DFQATT and CDR2 SNEGSKA (reference sequence). Here the CDR3 DNA reads TGCAGTGCTAGAGGGGGTGAGCAGTTCTTC. Translated, it gives CSARGGEQFF.

This clone was counted a few times. The chain has TRBV7-9 and TRBJ1-2, with D possibly matching TRBD1 (5 bases). There are 15 residues in the CDR3. Germline CDR1 and CDR2: SEHNR and FQNEAQ (reference sequence). With 3 bases removed from V and 3 bases from J, the gap between germline ends came to 14 bases. As DNA, the CDR3 is TGTGCCAGCAGCTTGGACACCGTCCGGCACTATGGCTACACCTTC. The encoded protein is CASSLDTVRHYGYTF.

The chain recombines TRBV7-8 with TRBJ1-1; no clear D. Germline assignment: CDR1 SGHVS and CDR2 FQNEAQ. Trimming stripped 6 bases from V and 9 bases from J, with 14 bases between. The CDR3 has 12 amino acids. The CDR3 region is CASRRDGMKAFF. CDR3 sequence (DNA): TGTGCCAGCAGACGCGACGGGATGAAAGCTTTCTTT.

J is TRBJ2-3 and V is TRBV29-1; D uncertain. Germline V gives CDR1 SQVTM, CDR2 ANQGSEA. The CDR3 covers 13 residues. V lost 6 bases to trimming and J lost 3 bases, with 13 bases between them. CDR3: CSVEPGETDTQYF. CDR3 DNA sequence: TGCAGCGTGGAGCCAGGAGAGACAGATACGCAGTATTTT.

The chain carries TRBV18 and TRBJ2-7; weak D call: TRBD1 (5 bases). V was shortened by 1 base and J by 7 bases, with 11 bases between the two germline ends. The CDR3 loop spans 13 amino acids. From germline, CDR1 is KGHSH and CDR2 LQKENI. CDR3 sequence: CASSPRGRSEQYF. CDR3 nucleotide sequence: TGTGCCAGCTCACCACGGGGCAGGAGTGAGCAGTACTTC.

This clone was observed once. The chain recombines TRBV18 with TRBJ1-5; 11 nucleotides agree with TRBD1. V gave up 9 bases and J gave up 12 bases; unmatched junction bases: 7. This CDR3 region has 12 residues. The germline gives CDR1 KGHSH, CDR2 LQKENI. This CDR3 reads CARRGQGANQHF. For the CDR3, the DNA is TGTGCCAGAAGAGGACAGGGGGCGAACCAGCATTTT. The entire variable domain, with the rest obtained from reference TRBV18 and TRBJ1-5, is as follows: NAGVMQNPRHLVRRRGQEARLRCSPMKGHSHVYWYRQLPEEGLKFMVYLQKENIIDESGMPKERFSAEFPKEGPSILRIQQVVRGDSAAYFCARRGQGANQHFGDGTRLSIL.